This T cell receptor beta chain was recovered during a study of cytomegalovirus exposure and HLA in healthy donors. Study-wide points: Across HLA loci, a later analysis found differing TCR association rates, with DRB1 most and HLA-C fewest. According to an earlier analysis, most TCR beta V segments yielded productive rearrangements about 87% or about 30% of the time. The authors later linked a missense DCLRE1C variant to TCR beta V- and J-gene trimming. What a later analysis reportedly showed was that an Asian-associated ancestry cluster had fewer N-insertions than the roughly 670-donor mean.

Researchers ran the PCR with 60 Vbeta and 13 Jbeta primers. Clones were sequenced by immunoSEQ multiplex PCR, and TCRdb holds only the in-frame ones, with some missing. The sample yields roughly 120,000 clones, roughly 68% seen once. With regard to this clone: Its antigen is still unknown. Its ends do not fully match the called genes, so a read error is possible.

The sequence was obtained from a woman aged 45 to 65 in good health and CMV-seropositive. Sequencing was carried out using PBMCs.

CDR3 region: CAISEYRTGNAGELFF. The CDR3, as DNA: TGTGCCATCAGTGAGTACAGGACAGGGAACGCCGGGGAGCTGTTTTTT. The J gene is TRBJ2-2, the V gene TRBV10-3; 8 bases align to TRBD1. The CDR3 sequence is 16 residues long. From germline, CDR1 is ENHRY and CDR2 SYGVKD.